The 17 T cell receptor beta chains below all came from one sample that was sequenced in a study of T cells in Graves' hyperthyroidism and ophthalmopathy. The investigators amplified TCR beta CDR3 regions from RNA transcripts. The HTBI primer set served for first-round RT-PCR of the TCR CDR3. Each CDR3 protein gets one entry after TCRdb re-called the multiplex PCR reads with MiXCR. Among approximately 600,000 distinct CDR3 sequences listed, 15% to 20% were seen once. Sample: blood. The receptors shown here come from a woman younger than 45 with Graves' hyperthyroidism.

This clonotype was counted ten times or more. CDR3 residues: CAWAKDGSIQYF. CDR3 DNA sequence: TGTGCCTGGGCGAAGGACGGGTCAATTCAGTACTTC. The gene calls are TRBV30 and TRBJ2-4; the D is unclear. Germline-derived CDR1 and CDR2 are GTSNPN and SVGIG (reference sequence). Trimming took 5 bases from V and 10 from J, leaving 15 bases between them. The CDR3 covers 12 residues.

This clonotype was seen ten or more times. This rearrangement joins TRBV11-3 to TRBJ1-2; 9 bases fit TRBD1. The CDR3 totals 15 residues. Germline lookup yields CDR1 SGHNT and CDR2 YENEEA. V gave up 5 bases and J gave up 2 bases; unmatched junction bases: 6. CDR3 region: CASSTSGTGNYGYTF. The CDR3, as DNA: TGTGCCAGCAGCACCTCCGGGACAGGGAACTATGGCTACACCTTC. Together with reference TRBV11-3 and TRBJ1-2, the CDR3 gives the full variable domain: EAGVVQSPRYKIIEKKQPVAFWCNPISGHNTLYWYLQNLGQGPELLIRYENEEAVDDSQLPKDRFSAERLKGVDSTLKIQPAELGDSAVYLCASSTSGTGNYGYTFGSGTRLTVV.

This clonotype has ten or more counts. V is TRBV28 and J is TRBJ2-3; 8 bases are a match to TRBD2. Germline lookup yields CDR1 MDHEN and CDR2 SYDVKM. The CDR3 has 19 residues. J lost 0 bases, V lost 4 bases, and 15 bases had no gene match. The CDR3 DNA sequence: TGTGCCAGCAGTTCCTTGGGAGCGGGAGCGAAGAGCAGCACAGATACGCAGTATTTT. The encoded protein is CASSSLGAGAKSSTDTQYF.

The chain recombines TRBV10-3 with TRBJ2-3, with 13 bases aligning to TRBD2. The CDR3 extends over 14 amino acids. J gave up 6 bases and V 10 bases, and 7 bases lay outside the gene matches. Germline loops: CDR1 ENHRY, CDR2 SYGVKD. The CDR3 DNA follows: TGTGCCAGACCGGGACTAGCGGGGACGGATACGCAGTATTTT. Translation: CARPGLAGTDTQYF.

The chain joins TRBV20-1 to TRBJ2-7; D gene uncertain. Trimming pared 3 bases from V and 3 bases from J, leaving 6 bases between. The CDR3 has 11 residues. From germline, CDR1 is DFQATT and CDR2 SNEGSKA (reference sequence). The CDR3 DNA sequence: TGCAGTGCTAGTCTCGACTACGAGCAGTACTTC. Residues: CSASLDYEQYF.

The sample holds many counts of this clonotype. The V and J genes are TRBV20-1 and TRBJ2-1; TRBD2 might be the D (5 bases). Trimming shortened V by 0 bases and J by 0 bases, and 15 bases separated the two germline ends. From germline, CDR1 is DFQATT and CDR2 SNEGSKA (reference sequence). CDR3 length: 17 residues. The CDR3 is CSARDRWRSVSYNEQFF. CDR3 sequence (DNA): TGCAGTGCTAGAGATCGCTGGAGGTCCGTCTCCTACAATGAGCAGTTCTTC.

This chain connects TRBV28 to TRBJ2-2; unclear D gene. V lost 1 base and J lost 5, with 20 bases in between. The CDR3 is made up of 18 amino acids. The germline gives CDR1 MDHEN, CDR2 SYDVKM. CDR3 region: CASSLYPGALQRTGELFF. The CDR3 nucleotides are TGTGCCAGCAGTTTATACCCAGGAGCCCTTCAGCGAACCGGGGAGCTGTTTTTT. Filled out from reference TRBV28 and TRBJ2-2, the complete variable domain reads DVKVTQSSRYLVKRTGEKVFLECVQDMDHENMFWYRQDPGLGLRLIYFSYDVKMKEKGDIPEGYSVSREKKERFSLILESASTNQTSMYLCASSLYPGALQRTGELFFGEGSRLTVL.

This clonotype was counted only a few times. The chain recombines TRBV20-1 with TRBJ2-1, with 14 bases matching TRBD2. From germline, CDR1 is DFQATT and CDR2 SNEGSKA (reference sequence). Trimming at V came to 6 bases and at J to 9 bases, leaving 10 bases not matched to a gene. The CDR3 runs 15 residues. The CDR3 DNA follows: TGCAGTGCAGGGACTAGCGGGAGAGGTTGGGGTGAGCAGTTCTTC. This codes for CSAGTSGRGWGEQFF.

In its sample, this clonotype was seen a few times. The chain carries TRBV5-1 and TRBJ2-1, with D possibly matching TRBD2 (6 bases). The CDR3 contains 18 residues. The germline CDR1 and CDR2 sequences are SGHRS and YFSETQ. Trimming pared 0 bases from V and 1 base from J, leaving 17 bases between. The CDR3 bases are TGCGCCAGCAGCTTGGGGGTATTATCTCTAGCGTCCTACAATGAGCAGTTCTTC. Translation gives CASSLGVLSLASYNEQFF.

This clonotype was seen repeatedly, ten times or more. The rearrangement uses TRBV12-3 or TRBV12-4 and TRBJ1-1; D remains ambiguous. The CDR3 length is 12 residues. Trimming pared 3 bases from V and 8 bases from J, leaving 10 bases between. In DNA form, the CDR3 reads TGTGCCAGCAGTTTCACGGTCTCGGAAGCTTTCTTT. This translates into CASSFTVSEAFF.

On this clonotype: With a much larger clone just one base away, this may be a read error. The CDR3 coding sequence is TGCGCCAGCAGCTTGGCCCGGGGAGCGGTCCCTAGCACAGAAACGCAGTATTTT. Translation gives CASSLARGAVPSTETQYF. The chain employs TRBV5-1 and TRBJ2-3; D perhaps matches TRBD2 (5 bases). The germline CDR1 and CDR2 sequences are SGHRS and YFSETQ. The CDR3 contains 18 residues.

This clonotype was counted at least ten times. The chain is built from TRBV6-1 and TRBJ2-2; D call uncertain. Germline V CDR1 and CDR2: MNHNS, SASEGT. V lost 5 bases to trimming and J lost 7 bases, with 14 bases between them. This CDR3 is built from 14 residues. The CDR3 DNA sequence: TGTGCCAGCAGTTCTTCTCCGCGCGGCGGGGAGCTGTTTTTT. It translates to CASSSSPRGGELFF.

This chain uses TRBV20-1 with TRBJ2-1, with TRBD2 matching 9 bases. CDR1 is DFQATT, CDR2 SNEGSKA, per germline (reference sequence). With 0 bases clipped from V and 6 bases from J, the junction kept 18 bases outside the gene matches. The CDR3 contains 19 residues. CDR3 protein: CSARDRGVSGGRAGNEQFF. CDR3 nucleotides: TGCAGTGCTAGAGATCGGGGTGTATCGGGCGGGAGGGCCGGCAATGAGCAGTTCTTC.

The chain uses TRBV20-1 and TRBJ2-2; TRBD2 is a possible D gene (6 bases). This CDR3 region has 14 residues. Trimming removed 4 bases at V and 3 bases at J, with 12 bases between. Germline CDR1 is DFQATT and CDR2 is SNEGSKA (reference sequence). The CDR3 region is CSAISGIYTGELFF. DNA of the CDR3: TGCAGTGCTATTAGCGGTATTTACACCGGGGAGCTGTTTTTT.

This clonotype was picked up many times. The V and J genes are TRBV6-1 and TRBJ1-1; D is unclear. Germline assignment: CDR1 MNHNS and CDR2 SASEGT. The CDR3 extends over 10 amino acids. V shed 8 bases and J shed 7 bases, with 8 bases lying between them. CDR3 in amino acids: CASGGGEAFF. Written as DNA, the CDR3 is TGTGCCAGCGGTGGTGGTGAAGCTTTCTTT.

At least ten counts were recorded for this clonotype. The CDR3 nucleotides read TGCAGTGCTAGGCCAGGGAAGGATGGTTCGGTCACAGATACGCAGTATTTT. Translation gives CSARPGKDGSVTDTQYF. This chain connects TRBV20-1 to TRBJ2-3; D might be TRBD1 (5 bases). Germline assignment: CDR1 DFQATT and CDR2 SNEGSKA (reference sequence). Trimming shortened V by 3 bases and J by 2 bases, and 21 bases separated the two germline ends. This CDR3 is 17 amino acids long.

The chain links TRBV6-6 to TRBJ1-3; tentatively, D is TRBD1 (5 bases). The V end lost 0 bases, the J end lost 2 bases, and 11 bases lay between the germline ends. Germline assignment: CDR1 MNHNY and CDR2 SVGAGI (reference sequence). The CDR3 length is 16 residues. This chain's CDR3 is CASSYSVSRAGNTIYF. The CDR3 DNA reads TGTGCCAGCAGTTACTCGGTCTCCAGGGCTGGAAACACCATATATTTT.